The 32 T cell receptor beta chains below come from one sample, sequenced in a study of blood T cell repertoires in COVID-19. Libraries were prepared by immunoSEQ multiplex PCR; TCRdb keeps only in-frame clonotypes and omits some of them. This repertoire shows about 230,000 clones, approximately 83% found once; its top ten account for about 1.3%. Sequencing was carried out using peripheral blood. The origin of the receptors is a woman aged 25 to 45 with COVID-19, enrolled during active disease.

CDR3 coding DNA: TGCGCCAGCAGCCAAGGCCAGGGGGGACAGTATGGCTACACCTTC. The encoded protein is CASSQGQGGQYGYTF. The chain is built from TRBV4-3 and TRBJ1-2, with 7 nucleotides matching TRBD1. CDR3 length: 15 amino acids. Trimming cost V 1 base and J 5 bases; bases outside gene matches: 7. Germline CDR1 and CDR2: LGHNA and YSLEER.

This chain joins TRBV28 and TRBJ2-7, with D possibly matching TRBD1 (5 bases). The germline CDR1 and CDR2 sequences are MDHEN and SYDVKM. The CDR3 has 17 residues. The V and J ends lost 7 bases and 0 bases respectively, with 22 bases between them. The DNA of the CDR3 is TGTGCCAGCAATAGTGTCCACCGGACAAGACTCTCCTACGAGCAGTACTTC. Protein sequence: CASNSVHRTRLSYEQYF.

The gene calls are TRBV4-2 and TRBJ1-2; maybe TRBD1 (6 bases). Germline-derived CDR1 and CDR2 are LGHNA and YNFKEQ. The CDR3 has 15 amino acids. Between the trimmed V and J ends, which lost 4 bases and 5 bases, there was a span of 17 bases. The CDR3 loop reads CASSPNPGTTYGYTF. The CDR3 DNA is TGTGCCAGCAGCCCTAACCCCGGGACAACGTATGGCTACACCTTC.

The V and J genes are TRBV11-3 and TRBJ2-1; D is unresolved. Germline lookup yields CDR1 SGHNT and CDR2 YENEEA. This CDR3 region has 11 residues. The V end lost 3 bases, the J end lost 5 bases, and 2 bases lay between the germline ends. The CDR3 DNA is TGTGCCAGCAGCTTCAACAATGAGCAGTTCTTC. This gives the protein CASSFNNEQFF.

The J gene is TRBJ2-7, the V gene TRBV6-5, with 7 nucleotides matching TRBD1. The CDR3 length is 15 residues. The V gene end was trimmed by 6 bases and the J gene end by 4 bases; junction bases not matched to a gene: 12. Germline assignment: CDR1 MNHEY and CDR2 SVGAGI. CDR3 sequence (DNA): TGTGCCAGCAGCCCACACTATGACAGGGTGTACGAGCAGTACTTC. As protein: CASSPHYDRVYEQYF.

This chain joins TRBV20-1 and TRBJ1-2, with D unresolved. Germline CDR1 is DFQATT and CDR2 is SNEGSKA (reference sequence). This CDR3 spans 12 amino acids. Trimming shortened V by 3 bases and J by 0 bases, and 5 bases separated the two germline ends. The CDR3 nucleotides are TGCAGTGCTAGTTCAGCTAACTATGGCTACACCTTC. This sequence encodes CSASSANYGYTF.

The chain joins TRBV30 to TRBJ1-5; TRBD1 matches at 7 bases. Germline CDR1 GTSNPN, CDR2 SVGIG (reference sequence). The CDR3 totals 12 residues. V was clipped by 2 bases and J by 14 bases; unmatched bases: 9. CDR3: CAWSSVGTVEHF. The CDR3 nucleotides read TGTGCCTGGAGTAGCGTGGGGACAGTCGAGCATTTT. The full variable domain, with the rest looked up from reference TRBV30 and TRBJ1-5, is SQTIHQWPATLVQPVGSPLSLECTVEGTSNPNLYWYRQAAGRGLQLLFYSVGIGQISSEVPQNLSASRPQDRQFILSSKKLLLSDSGFYLCAWSSVGTVEHFGDGTRLSIL.

CDR3 protein: CSVEGGLSVNTEAFF. In DNA, the CDR3 is TGCAGCGTTGAGGGGGGGCTGTCGGTGAACACTGAAGCTTTCTTT. The rearrangement links TRBV29-1 to TRBJ1-1; D might be TRBD1 (6 bases). Deletions cut 3 bases from V and 0 bases from J, with 14 bases between. The CDR3 has 15 amino acids. Germline CDR1 reads SQVTM; CDR2 reads ANQGSEA. The full variable domain, with the rest looked up from reference TRBV29-1 and TRBJ1-1, is SAVISQKPSRDICQRGTSLTIQCQVDSQVTMMFWYRQQPGQSLTLIATANQGSEATYESGFVIDKFPISRPNLTFSTLTVSNMSPEDSSIYLCSVEGGLSVNTEAFFGQGTRLTVV.

The CDR3 sequence is CASSPGQGEMPQHF. In DNA, the CDR3 is TGTGCCAGCAGCCCCGGACAGGGTGAAATGCCCCAGCATTTT. The V gene is TRBV7-2, the J gene TRBJ1-5, with 8 bases aligning to TRBD1. This CDR3 is built from 14 residues. The germline gives CDR1 SGHTA, CDR2 FQGNSA. V was clipped by 5 bases and J by 9 bases; unmatched bases: 9.

The V call is TRBV2, the J call TRBJ2-2; 12 nucleotides line up with TRBD2. Germline V gene data show CDR1 as SNHLY and CDR2 as FYNNEI. The CDR3 extends over 16 amino acids. V was clipped by 4 bases and J by 7 bases; unmatched bases: 7. The DNA of the CDR3 is TGTGCCAGCAGTGGAAGACTAGCGGGAGTTAGCGGGGAGCTGTTTTTT. Its protein product is CASSGRLAGVSGELFF.

This clone was picked up a small number of times. The gene calls are TRBV28 and TRBJ2-1; 8 bases line up with TRBD1. The germline gives CDR1 MDHEN, CDR2 SYDVKM. Trimming took 3 bases from V and 9 from J; bases not matched to a gene: 4. The CDR3 extends over 13 amino acids. CDR3 DNA: TGTGCCAGCAGTTTTGCAGGGGGCTTTGAGCAGTTCTTC. Amino acids: CASSFAGGFEQFF.

The chain recombines TRBV7-6 with TRBJ2-5; TRBD1 agrees at 8 bases. Trimming cost V 1 base and J 5 bases; bases outside gene matches: 6. The CDR3 loop spans 15 amino acids. Looked up from germline, CDR1 is SGHVS and CDR2 is FNYEAQ. The CDR3, as DNA: TGTGCCAGCAGCTTAGTCCAGGGGGCGCTTGAGACCCAGTACTTC. Translated, it gives CASSLVQGALETQYF.

Of note for this clone: Other DNA sequences from this sample encode an identical CDR3 as well. The chain uses TRBV12-3 or TRBV12-4 and TRBJ1-1, with unresolved D. This CDR3 comprises 12 residues. The V end lost 3 bases, the J end lost 4 bases, and 6 bases lay between the germline ends. This chain's CDR3 is CASSFSGTEAFF. Written as DNA, the CDR3 is TGTGCCAGCAGTTTTTCGGGCACTGAAGCTTTCTTT.

The table lists this clone with a few counts. V is TRBV2 and J is TRBJ2-1; 7 nucleotides align to TRBD1. This CDR3 is built from 13 residues. CDR1 SNHLY and CDR2 FYNNEI come from the germline V gene. V trimming: 8 bases; J trimming: 7 bases; junction bases outside the gene matches: 8. CDR3 bases: TGTGCCAGCGCCGACAGGGCAAATAATGAGCAGTTCTTC. Amino acids: CASADRANNEQFF.

This clone was observed a single time. The chain combines TRBV7-9 with TRBJ2-3, with D hard to call. Germline CDR1 and CDR2: SEHNR and FQNEAQ (reference sequence). This CDR3 comprises 13 residues. V lost 0 bases and J lost 4, with 5 bases in between. The DNA for the CDR3 is TGTGCCAGCAGCTTAGCGGCTTCAGATACGCAGTATTTT. Its protein is CASSLAASDTQYF.

The chain combines TRBV7-2 with TRBJ2-1; 9 positions match TRBD2. V lost 3 bases, J lost 7 bases, and 7 bases stayed unmatched. The germline gives CDR1 SGHTA, CDR2 FQGNSA. The CDR3 contains 15 residues. The CDR3 sequence is CASSLKAGGQNEQFF. The CDR3 DNA reads as TGTGCCAGCAGCTTGAAAGCGGGGGGCCAGAATGAGCAGTTCTTC.

The count of this clone is one. Additional DNA sequences in this sample encode the identical CDR3. The rearrangement joins TRBV12-3 or TRBV12-4 to TRBJ2-7, with D possibly TRBD1 on 6 matching bases. V was pared by 5 bases and J by 1 base, with 9 bases between. The CDR3 has 13 amino acids. CDR3: CASSGGSSYEQYF. The CDR3 DNA reads as TGTGCCAGCAGTGGGGGCAGTTCCTACGAGCAGTACTTC.

V and J are TRBV30 and TRBJ1-3, with D perhaps TRBD1 (6 bases). The V and J ends lost 3 bases and 2 bases respectively, with 23 bases between them. This CDR3 region has 18 residues. Germline V gene data show CDR1 as GTSNPN and CDR2 as SVGIG (reference sequence). CDR3 loop: CAWRPLGGQSLTGNTIYF. The CDR3 DNA sequence: TGTGCCTGGAGACCCCTAGGAGGACAGAGTCTTACTGGAAACACCATATATTTT.

The rearrangement uses TRBV18 and TRBJ2-3; a weak D match, TRBD2 (5 bases). Trimming left V 3 bases short and J 10 bases short, with 17 bases between. The V gene's germline CDR1 is KGHSH and CDR2 LQKENI. The CDR3 has 14 residues. The CDR3 here is CASSPEGATSPQYF. CDR3 sequence (DNA): TGTGCCAGCTCACCCGAGGGTGCGACATCACCGCAGTATTTT. Variable domain in full (rest from reference TRBV18 and TRBJ2-3): NAGVMQNPRHLVRRRGQEARLRCSPMKGHSHVYWYRQLPEEGLKFMVYLQKENIIDESGMPKERFSAEFPKEGPSILRIQQVVRGDSAAYFCASSPEGATSPQYFGPGTRLTVL.

This clone was picked up one time. The chain combines TRBV9 with TRBJ2-7; weak D call: TRBD1 (5 bases). Looked up from germline, CDR1 is SGDLS and CDR2 is YYNGEE. The CDR3 is 14 amino acids. V dropped 0 bases and J dropped 2 bases, with 9 bases sitting between them. The CDR3 DNA reads as TGTGCCAGCAGCGTAGGCGACAGAACCTACGAGCAGTACTTC. Protein product: CASSVGDRTYEQYF.

The chain joins TRBV6-1 to TRBJ1-1, with 8 bases aligning to TRBD1. This CDR3 has 15 residues. The V gene's germline CDR1 is MNHNS and CDR2 SASEGT. The J segment lost 5 bases and the V segment lost 3 bases, leaving 8 bases of the junction unmatched. CDR3 amino acids: CASSDTGGRGTEAFF. For the CDR3, the DNA is TGTGCCAGCAGTGATACAGGGGGTAGAGGAACTGAAGCTTTCTTT.

The chain employs TRBV5-6 and TRBJ1-3, with 8 bases identical to TRBD1. This CDR3 is built from 17 residues. CDR1 SGHDT and CDR2 YYEEEE come from the germline V gene. With 0 bases clipped from V and 2 bases from J, the junction kept 7 bases outside the gene matches. The CDR3 DNA sequence: TGTGCCAGCAGCTTGGTAGGACAGGGTTTCGCTGGAAACACCATATATTTT. Protein sequence: CASSLVGQGFAGNTIYF. Together with reference TRBV5-6 and TRBJ1-3, the CDR3 gives the full variable domain: DAGVTQSPTHLIKTRGQQVTLRCSPKSGHDTVSWYQQALGQGPQFIFQYYEEEERQRGNFPDRFSGHQFPNYSSELNVNALLLGDSALYLCASSLVGQGFAGNTIYFGEGSWLTVV.

The chain joins TRBV25-1 to TRBJ2-7; no clear D gene. Trimming removed 1 base at V and 0 bases at J, with 7 bases between. There are 14 residues in the CDR3. Germline CDR1 reads MGHDK; CDR2 reads SYGVNS. This CDR3 reads CASSESYSSYEQYF. DNA of the CDR3: TGTGCCAGCAGTGAATCGTACAGCTCCTACGAGCAGTACTTC.

This chain joins TRBV7-2 and TRBJ1-1; a weak D match, TRBD1 (6 bases). The CDR3 contains 13 residues. The V gene lost 7 bases and the J gene lost 4 bases, with 13 bases spanning the gap. Germline V gene sequence: CDR1 SGHTA, CDR2 FQGNSA. CDR3: CASNREWGTEAFF. For the CDR3, the DNA is TGTGCCAGCAACAGGGAATGGGGCACTGAAGCTTTCTTT.

Notes on this clone: Within the sample, other DNA sequences also encode this same CDR3. The CDR3 is CASSYTSGGPAGELFF. The CDR3 DNA reads as TGTGCCAGCAGCTACACCTCGGGGGGGCCGGCCGGGGAGCTGTTTTTT. The chain combines TRBV5-4 with TRBJ2-2, with TRBD2 matching over 8 bases. With V trimmed by 3 bases and J by 6 bases, 10 bases remained unmatched. This CDR3 is 16 amino acids long. From germline, CDR1 is SGHNT and CDR2 YYREEE (reference sequence).

The sample holds a few counts of this clone. This chain uses TRBV19 with TRBJ1-3; TRBD1 agrees at 7 bases. V was clipped by 9 bases and J by 0 bases; unmatched bases: 20. Germline V gives CDR1 LNHDA, CDR2 SQIVND (reference sequence). The CDR3 covers 19 residues. The CDR3 loop reads CASTYWFSGQLISGNTIYF. CDR3 nucleotide sequence: TGTGCCAGCACTTACTGGTTCTCGGGACAGTTAATCTCTGGAAACACCATATATTTT.

The chain joins TRBV9 to TRBJ2-7, with TRBD2 identical over 7 bases. Germline CDR1 reads SGDLS; CDR2 reads YYNGEE. Unmatched junction bases numbered 8, after V lost 0 bases and J lost 11 bases. This CDR3 contains 13 residues. CDR3 coding DNA: TGTGCCAGCAGCGTAGCGGGGGAGGGACCCGAGTACTTC. This codes for CASSVAGEGPEYF.

V gene TRBV5-1 combines with J gene TRBJ1-6; 8 bases line up with TRBD1. With V trimmed by 0 bases and J by 7 bases, 6 bases remained unmatched. This CDR3 spans 16 amino acids. The germline CDR1 and CDR2 sequences are SGHRS and YFSETQ. The CDR3: CASSLGAGGANSPLHF. The CDR3, as DNA: TGCGCCAGCAGCTTGGGGGCAGGGGGCGCAAATTCACCCCTCCACTTT.

The gene calls are TRBV11-2 and TRBJ2-3; maybe TRBD2 (7 bases). The germline gives CDR1 SGHAT, CDR2 FQNNGV. The CDR3 length is 17 residues. The V end was cut by 6 bases, the J end by 3 bases, with 22 bases between. The CDR3 here is CASSPPPWGGGTDTQYF. CDR3 coding DNA: TGTGCCAGCAGTCCCCCCCCGTGGGGGGGCGGAACAGATACGCAGTATTTT.

The chain uses TRBV4-3 and TRBJ2-3, with TRBD1 matching over 8 bases. With 3 bases clipped from V and 0 bases from J, the junction kept 2 bases outside the gene matches. Germline V gene data show CDR1 as LGHNA and CDR2 as YSLEER. CDR3 length equals 15 residues. The DNA for the CDR3 is TGCGCCAGCAGCCAGCAGGGGGCCAGCACAGATACGCAGTATTTT. Translated, it gives CASSQQGASTDTQYF.

The chain links TRBV7-2 to TRBJ2-1, with 14 bases fitting TRBD2. This CDR3 spans 18 amino acids. Germline values: CDR1 SGHTA, CDR2 FQGNSA. V lost 1 base to trimming and J lost 2 bases; unmatched junction nucleotides: 4. CDR3 nucleotides: TGTGCCAGCAGCTTAGTGGGGACTAGCGGGAGAACCTACAATGAGCAGTTCTTC. Its translation: CASSLVGTSGRTYNEQFF.

This chain links TRBV12-3 or TRBV12-4 with TRBJ2-1; 13 positions agree with TRBD2. The junction had 1 base not matched to a gene; V was cut back by 7 bases and J by 7 bases. The CDR3 has 13 residues. This CDR3 reads CASMTSGGNEQFF. The CDR3 region has the DNA TGTGCCAGCATGACTAGCGGGGGGAATGAGCAGTTCTTC.